These 5 T cell receptor beta chains originate from one sample sequenced in a study of T cell changes during pregnancy in multiple sclerosis. Some clones are missing from TCRdb's copy, which holds only in-frame ones; the method was immunoSEQ multiplex PCR. Altogether about 12,000 clones are present, more than 80% being singletons, with the ten largest covering 11%. This material consisted of CD8+ T cells from peripheral blood mononuclear cells, taken after pregnancy. The receptors derive from a female donor in good health, enrolled as a control in a pregnancy study.

The chain links TRBV5-1 to TRBJ2-2, with 8 bases identical to TRBD2. This CDR3 spans 17 amino acids. J gave up 1 base and V 4 bases, and 9 bases lay outside the gene matches. CDR1 and CDR2 from the germline V gene are SGHRS and YFSETQ. The CDR3 sequence: CASSQEPSGGNTGELFF. The CDR3 nucleotides read TGCGCCAGCAGCCAGGAACCAAGCGGGGGGAACACCGGGGAGCTGTTTTTT.

The V and J genes are TRBV14 and TRBJ2-3; D is unresolved. Between the trimmed V and J ends, which lost 4 bases and 4 bases, there was a span of 6 bases. This CDR3 is 12 amino acids long. Germline assignment: CDR1 SGHDN and CDR2 FVKESK. CDR3 nucleotides: TGTGCCAGCAGCCCCTTCCCAGATACGCAGTATTTT. This translates into CASSPFPDTQYF.

The chain recombines TRBV7-9 with TRBJ1-2; no reliable D call. The CDR3 contains 14 residues. Trimming removed 7 bases from V and 4 bases from J, with 16 bases in between. Germline loops: CDR1 SEHNR, CDR2 FQNEAQ (reference sequence). CDR3 nucleotide sequence: TGTGCCAGCACCCCAGGCCTGCCAGCCTATGGCTACACCTTC. This sequence encodes CASTPGLPAYGYTF.

In its sample, this clone was seen a few times. The chain employs TRBV10-1 and TRBJ2-3, with D perhaps matching TRBD2 (6 bases). CDR3 length equals 17 residues. Per the germline V gene, CDR1 is WNHNN and CDR2 is SYGVQD (reference sequence). The ends were cut back, 2 bases at V and 1 base at J, with 16 bases in the middle. DNA for the CDR3: TGCGCCAGCAGTGAGGGTGAGCGAGGAGGGGGCACAGATACGCAGTATTTT. Translation gives CASSEGERGGGTDTQYF.

V is TRBV4-1 and J is TRBJ2-5, with D perhaps matching TRBD1 (6 bases). This CDR3 spans 18 amino acids. Germline V gives CDR1 MGHRA, CDR2 YSYEKL. The V and J ends lost 5 bases and 5 bases respectively, with 27 bases between them. CDR3 coding DNA: TGCGCCAGCAGCGATCGAACCGCCGGGACACGGGCCATCGAGACCCAGTACTTC. Protein sequence: CASSDRTAGTRAIETQYF.